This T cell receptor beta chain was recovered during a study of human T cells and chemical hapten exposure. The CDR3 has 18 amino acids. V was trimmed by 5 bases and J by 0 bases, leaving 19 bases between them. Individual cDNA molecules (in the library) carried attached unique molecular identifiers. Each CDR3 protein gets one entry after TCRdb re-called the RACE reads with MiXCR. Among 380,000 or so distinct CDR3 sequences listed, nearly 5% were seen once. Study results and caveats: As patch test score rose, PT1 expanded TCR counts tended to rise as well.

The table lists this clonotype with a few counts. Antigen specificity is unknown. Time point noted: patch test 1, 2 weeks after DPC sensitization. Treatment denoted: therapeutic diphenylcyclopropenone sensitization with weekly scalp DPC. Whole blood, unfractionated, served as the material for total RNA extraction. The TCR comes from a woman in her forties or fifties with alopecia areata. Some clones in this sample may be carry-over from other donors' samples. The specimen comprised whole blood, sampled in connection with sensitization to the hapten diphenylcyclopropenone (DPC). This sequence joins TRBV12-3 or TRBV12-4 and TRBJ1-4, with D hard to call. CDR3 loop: CASSPRWRPTATNEKLFF. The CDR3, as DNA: TGTGCCAGCAGTCCCCGCTGGCGGCCGACTGCAACTAATGAAAAACTGTTTTTT.